This TCR beta chain is from a study of blood T cell repertoires in COVID-19. Turning to the study itself: Donors in the United States, Italy and Spain gave samples during acute or convalescent COVID-19. Nucleic acid was either cDNA or gDNA, and it came from T cells, B-cell-depleted T cells, or PBMCs.

Germline V gene lookup returns CDR1 SGHRS and CDR2 YFSETQ. The V segment lost 0 bases and the J segment 3 bases; nucleotides outside the gene matches: 3. The CDR3 is 14 residues long. Authors' data handling: The assay estimated nucleated cells by amplifying reference gene primers. Data came from immunoSEQ multiplex PCR; TCRdb stores just in-frame clones and leaves some out. The V and J calls and clone size come from that table; D and trimming were worked out from the DNA. The sample consists of more than 200,000 clones, around 89% of them appearing once. The receptor comes from a man aged 65-85 years with acute or convalescent COVID-19. This chain uses TRBV5-1 with TRBJ2-7, with 7 bases fitting TRBD1. Sequencing was performed on peripheral blood. The CDR3 DNA sequence: TGCGCCAGCAGCTTGGTGACAGGGTACTACGAGCAGTACTTC. This gives the protein CASSLVTGYYEQYF.